The rows below give T cell receptor beta chains drawn from one sample of a study of cytomegalovirus exposure and HLA in healthy donors. Only in-frame clones appear in the TCRdb table, and some are missing; sequencing was by immunoSEQ multiplex PCR. Of 250,000 to 350,000 clones in the sample, 80% to 90% were seen once. Sample: PBMCs. Source of these receptors: a man aged 40-50 years in good health and CMV-seropositive. Each CDR3 is given with its conserved first and last residue. Fields, in order: J gene, V gene, clone size, D gene, CDR3 DNA, CDR3 protein. D genes are given only for firm matches. Expanded clones get a size class; other rows say once, few or many, or leave the size out.

>TRBJ2-7|TRBV27|once|NA
TGTGCCAGCAGTTTTGGCAGACTCTCCTACGAGCAGTACTTC
CASSFGRLSYEQYF
>TRBJ2-7|TRBV7-9|NA|NA
TGTGCCAGCAGCTTGGTCGGGACTCGCGACCACGAGCAGTACTTC
CASSLVGTRDHEQYF
>TRBJ2-5|TRBV6-6|NA|NA
TGTGCCAGCAGTACCTTACCCGGGGGTGAATTGGACCAGTACTTC
CASSTLPGGELDQYF
>TRBJ1-1|TRBV29-1|once|NA
TGCAGCGTAGATGACAGGAGCCTGACTGAAGCTTTCTTT
CSVDDRSLTEAFF
>TRBJ2-7|TRBV6-5|NA|NA
TGTGCCAGCAGCCGTAGCGGCTCCTACGAGCAGTACTTC
CASSRSGSYEQYF
>TRBJ2-1|TRBV7-9|NA|TRBD2
TGTGCCAGCAGCCTTACTAGCGGGAAGAATGAGCAGTTCTTC
CASSLTSGKNEQFF
>TRBJ1-2|TRBV6-5|NA|TRBD1
TGTGCCAGCAGTACCGGGACAGGAGCATATGGCTACACCTTC
CASSTGTGAYGYTF
>TRBJ1-2|TRBV5-1|NA|TRBD1
TGCGCCAGCAGCCTTGGGACAGGCTTGGTCTATGGCTACACCTTC
CASSLGTGLVYGYTF
>TRBJ2-7|TRBV7-2|NA|NA
TGTGCCAGCAGCCCCGCGAGCGGCTACGAGCAGTACTTC
CASSPASGYEQYF
>TRBJ2-7|TRBV11-2|NA|TRBD1
TGTGCCAGCAGCTGGGGGACAGGGCGCTCCTACGAGCAGTACTTC
CASSWGTGRSYEQYF
>TRBJ2-1|TRBV28|NA|NA
TGTGCCAGCAGTACACAGGTTGTTACCTCCTACAATGAGCAGTTCTTC
CASSTQVVTSYNEQFF
>TRBJ1-5|TRBV18|NA|TRBD1
TGTGCCAGCTCACAACAGGGGGAGTCCCAGCATTTT
CASSQQGESQHF
>TRBJ2-4|TRBV19|NA|TRBD1
TGTGCCAGTAGTACAGTGAGACAGGGTAGGGAAGCCAAAAACATTCAGTACTTC
CASSTVRQGREAKNIQYF
>TRBJ1-4|TRBV25-1|NA|NA
TGTGCCAGCAGTGAACCCTCCCGCGGCAGAACTAATGAAAAACTGTTTTTT
CASSEPSRGRTNEKLFF
>TRBJ2-3|TRBV7-9|NA|NA
TGTGCCAGCAGCCCAAGCACAGATACGCAGTATTTT
CASSPSTDTQYF
>TRBJ2-1|TRBV9|NA|NA
TGTGCCAGCAGCCCCAGCCCACAGGGAGTCAATGAGCAGTTCTTC
CASSPSPQGVNEQFF
>TRBJ2-1|TRBV14|NA|NA
TGTGCCAGCAGCCACGCACCACCCCCCGGGAATGAGCAGTTCTTC
CASSHAPPPGNEQFF
>TRBJ1-5|TRBV19|NA|NA
TGTGCCAGTAGTGCGACGGGGAGGAACAATCAGCCCCAGCATTTT
CASSATGRNNQPQHF
>TRBJ2-3|TRBV6-1|NA|NA
TGTGCCAGCAGTGATTGGGGCGGCACAGATACGCAGTATTTT
CASSDWGGTDTQYF
>TRBJ2-4|TRBV28|NA|TRBD1
TGTGCCAGCAGTTCGACCCTCCAGGGGGCGGCCAAAAACATTCAGTACTTC
CASSSTLQGAAKNIQYF
>TRBJ2-5|TRBV10-3|once|NA
TGTGCCATTTCTAAAGGGGCGCAGGAGACCCAGTACTTC
CAISKGAQETQYF
>TRBJ1-1|TRBV18|NA|NA
TGTGCCAGCTCACCAAACGCGGGGACTCGGAACACTGAAGCTTTCTTT
CASSPNAGTRNTEAFF
>TRBJ1-5|TRBV19|NA|NA
TGTGCCAGTAGTATTGTGGCGGTTAGCAATCAGCCCCAGCATTTT
CASSIVAVSNQPQHF
>TRBJ2-7|TRBV7-2|NA|NA
TGTGCCAGCAGCCTCAGCCGGGGACTTAAGTCCAGGGAGCAGTACTTC
CASSLSRGLKSREQYF
>TRBJ2-1|TRBV28|NA|NA
TGTGCCAGCAGTCTACGGGGGGCTTCAAACAATGAGCAGTTCTTC
CASSLRGASNNEQFF
>TRBJ2-2|TRBV6-5|NA|NA
TGTGCCAGCAGTACGACTCGCACCGGGGAGCTGTTTTTT
CASSTTRTGELFF
>TRBJ1-6|TRBV14|once|NA
TGTGCCAGCAGCCCAGGACTCTCCAGTGGGTCACCCCTCCACTTT
CASSPGLSSGSPLHF
>TRBJ2-7|TRBV11-2|NA|NA
TGTGCCAGCAGCCCGAGGACAGTCTACTACGAGCAGTACTTC
CASSPRTVYYEQYF
>TRBJ2-2|TRBV6-5|few|TRBD1
TGTGCCAGCAAAGGGACAGGGAACACCGGGGAGCTGTTTTTT
CASKGTGNTGELFF
>TRBJ2-2|TRBV27|NA|TRBD1
TGTGCCAGCAGTCCCCCGACAGGGACCGGGGAGCTGTTTTTT
CASSPPTGTGELFF
>TRBJ2-1|TRBV27|NA|TRBD1
TGTGCCAGCAGTTTTCTTCGGGACAGGGGTTATGAGCAGTTCTTC
CASSFLRDRGYEQFF
>TRBJ1-1|TRBV2|NA|NA
TGTGCCAGCAGTGAAGATCCAGGCCTCCCTGAAGCTTTCTTT
CASSEDPGLPEAFF
>TRBJ2-1|TRBV2|once|TRBD2
TGTGCCAGCAGTGAATTTGAAGCGGGGGCAGTCAATGAGCAGTTCTTC
CASSEFEAGAVNEQFF
>TRBJ2-3|TRBV6-1|NA|TRBD2
TGTGCCGGATTAGCGGGAGGGCCTACAGATACGCAGTATTTT
CAGLAGGPTDTQYF
>TRBJ2-3|TRBV6-4|NA|TRBD2
TGTGCCAGCAGTGACAGAGCGGGAACAGATACGCAGTATTTT
CASSDRAGTDTQYF
>TRBJ2-7|TRBV7-6|NA|NA
TGTGCCAGCGGAGAAGGGGTTACCTACGAGCAGTACTTC
CASGEGVTYEQYF
>TRBJ1-1|TRBV19|NA|TRBD1
TGTGCCAGTAGAGCCCTGGACAGGGCCCTGAACACTGAAGCTTTCTTT
CASRALDRALNTEAFF
>TRBJ1-5|TRBV28|NA|TRBD1
TGTGCCACCCAGGACAGGGAGTACAATCAGCCCCAGCATTTT
CATQDREYNQPQHF
>TRBJ1-5|TRBV30|NA|NA
TGTGCCTGGAGTGCCAGCGGCAGGGGTATTGATCAGCCCCAGCATTTT
CAWSASGRGIDQPQHF
>TRBJ2-5|TRBV6-1|NA|TRBD2
TGTGCCAGCAGTGAAATGTTAGGGACTAGCGGGCACCAAGAGACCCAGTACTTC
CASSEMLGTSGHQETQYF
>TRBJ2-7|TRBV19|NA|NA
TGTGCCACCGCGACAGGCTACGAGCAGTACTTC
CATATGYEQYF
>TRBJ1-6|TRBV6-5|NA|NA
TGTGCCAGCAGACAGGGACCAGTCCATAATTCACCCCTCCACTTT
CASRQGPVHNSPLHF
>TRBJ2-7|TRBV5-1|NA|TRBD1
TGCGCCAGCAGCCTCGGGACAGATCTGACCTACGAGCAGTACTTC
CASSLGTDLTYEQYF
>TRBJ2-7|TRBV4-1|NA|TRBD2
TGCGCCAGCAGCCAGGGGACTAGCGGGTACTACGAGCAGTACTTC
CASSQGTSGYYEQYF
>TRBJ2-7|TRBV27|NA|TRBD2
TGTGCCAGCAGTCTATCCAGTTTAGCGGGAGGAGACGAGCAGTACTTC
CASSLSSLAGGDEQYF
>TRBJ2-7|TRBV10-3|NA|TRBD2
TGTGCCATCAGTGAAGTTAGCGGGGGTTGGTACGAGCAGTACTTC
CAISEVSGGWYEQYF
>TRBJ1-2|TRBV18|NA|TRBD1
TGTGCCAGCTCATTTGGACAGGATCAAGACTATGGCTACACCTTC
CASSFGQDQDYGYTF
>TRBJ1-6|TRBV15|NA|NA
TGTGCCACCAGCAGAGATACCCTCCAGGGGTTGGCCCTCCACTTT
CATSRDTLQGLALHF
>TRBJ2-7|TRBV6-5|NA|NA
TGTGCCAGCAGTTACCTCTACGAGCAGTACTTC
CASSYLYEQYF
>TRBJ2-1|TRBV5-1|NA|NA
TGCGCCAGCAGCTTGGACAGGGTCGCCTACAATGAGCAGTTCTTC
CASSLDRVAYNEQFF
>TRBJ2-2|TRBV5-1|NA|TRBD2
TGCGCCAGCAGCCTACGGACTAGCGGAACCGGGGAGCTGTTTTTT
CASSLRTSGTGELFF
>TRBJ1-1|TRBV29-1|NA|NA
TGCAGCGTTGAGACGTACAGGAACACTGAAGCTTTCTTT
CSVETYRNTEAFF
>TRBJ2-7|TRBV9|NA|NA
TGTGCCAGCAGCGTAGGAGGAGGGGACGAGCAGTACTTC
CASSVGGGDEQYF